This entry lists 6 T cell receptor beta chains sequenced from one sample in a study of cytomegalovirus exposure and HLA in healthy donors. PCR primers comprised 60 Vbeta and 13 Jbeta primers. Clones were sequenced by immunoSEQ multiplex PCR, and TCRdb holds only the in-frame ones, with some missing. The sample contains 210,000 or so clones, around 80% of which appear only once. Sequenced input: PBMCs. These receptors were taken from a boy between 10 and 17 years old in good health and CMV-seronegative.

V gene TRBV11-3 combines with J gene TRBJ1-2, with TRBD1 as a possible D gene (6 bases). Germline assignment: CDR1 SGHNT and CDR2 YENEEA. Deletions cut 4 bases from V and 4 bases from J, with 10 bases between. This CDR3 is built from 13 residues. The CDR3 DNA is TGTGCCAGCAGCTCAGGGGATCTCTATGGCTACACCTTC. It translates to CASSSGDLYGYTF.

This clone was counted a single time. This chain uses TRBV5-1 with TRBJ1-4; 7 nucleotides match TRBD1. V was pared by 0 bases and J by 8 bases, with 10 bases of the junction left unmatched. This CDR3 region has 16 residues. Looked up from germline, CDR1 is SGHRS and CDR2 is YFSETQ. As DNA, the CDR3 is TGCGCCAGCAGCTTGGACTCGACAGGGTTTGCGGAAAAACTGTTTTTT. Its translation: CASSLDSTGFAEKLFF.

The chain joins TRBV5-1 to TRBJ1-1, with 7 bases matching TRBD1. The germline V gene has CDR1 SGHRS and CDR2 YFSETQ. V dropped 0 bases and J dropped 3; count of bases not matched to a gene: 20. The CDR3 is 20 residues long. CDR3 protein: CASSLGDYRGYLMGYTEAFF. The CDR3 DNA is TGCGCCAGCAGCTTGGGGGATTACAGGGGCTATTTGATGGGGTACACTGAAGCTTTCTTT.

This chain links TRBV6-1 with TRBJ1-2; maybe TRBD1 (6 bases). This CDR3 comprises 12 residues. Trimming pared 6 bases from V and 2 bases from J, leaving 7 bases between. Per the germline V gene, CDR1 is MNHNS and CDR2 is SASEGT. The CDR3 loop is CASRRGNYGYTF. In nucleotides, the CDR3 is TGTGCCAGCAGGAGGGGGAACTATGGCTACACCTTC.

This clone was counted between two and nine times. This chain joins TRBV9 and TRBJ1-1; TRBD1 is a possible D gene (5 bases). CDR1 and CDR2 (germline): SGDLS, YYNGEE. This CDR3 region has 11 residues. Trimming pared 4 bases from V and 11 bases from J, leaving 12 bases between. The CDR3 DNA follows: TGTGCCAGCAGCCCCGGGGGGAGTGCTTTCTTT. This codes for CASSPGGSAFF.

This chain joins TRBV10-3 and TRBJ2-5; D remains ambiguous. V was trimmed by 2 bases and J by 0 bases, leaving 4 bases between them. CDR3 length equals 13 residues. Germline lookup yields CDR1 ENHRY and CDR2 SYGVKD. This chain's CDR3 is CAISEAYQETQYF. The CDR3 bases are TGTGCCATCAGTGAGGCGTACCAAGAGACCCAGTACTTC.